Listed below are T cell receptor beta chains from one sample, sequenced in a study of response to subunit inactivated influenza vaccine. TCRdb independently ran MiXCR on the RT-PCR reads; one entry per CDR3 protein. The sample holds approximately 730,000 distinct CDR3 sequences, approximately 15% seen once. The starting material was PBMCs from blood, obtained 14 to 15 days before vaccination. Receptor source: a middle-aged man who received an inactivated influenza vaccine. Both conserved end residues are part of each CDR3. The D gene is left open where the match is weak. Expanded clones are given a class, and other clones once, few, many or no size at all.

TRBD1	TRBJ1-6	few	TRBV7-2	TGTGCCAGCAGCCCTAGAGCAGGGGGCAATTCACCCCTCCACTTT	CASSPRAGGNSPLHF
.	TRBJ1-5	few	TRBV20-1	TGCAGTGCGCTTCAAAGCAATCAGCCCCAGCATTTT	CSALQSNQPQHF
.	TRBJ2-5	.	TRBV6-1	TGTGCCAGCAGTGACAGGGATCCAGAGACCCAGTACTTC	CASSDRDPETQYF
.	TRBJ2-1	few	TRBV30	TGTGCCTGGAGTGTACCCCTAGTAGCGGCGAACAATGAGCAGTTCTTC	CAWSVPLVAANNEQFF
.	TRBJ2-3	many	TRBV5-1	TGCGCCAGCAGCTTATTAAGCACAGATACGCAGTATTTT	CASSLLSTDTQYF
.	TRBJ2-5	.	TRBV20-1	TGCAGTGCTAGAGACCCCAACACAGGGTTGGAGACCCAGTACTTC	CSARDPNTGLETQYF
.	TRBJ1-2	few	TRBV14	TGTGCCAGCAGCCAAGTTACCGGGAGCTATGGCTACACCTTC	CASSQVTGSYGYTF
TRBD2	TRBJ2-7	few	TRBV20-1	TGCAGTGGGGCCTACTTCTCCCTAGCGGGGGCCGGCGAGCAGTACTTC	CSGAYFSLAGAGEQYF
TRBD2	TRBJ2-7	few	TRBV5-6	TGTGCCAGCAGCTTGGGACTAGCGGGAGCAAGGGAGCAGTACTTC	CASSLGLAGAREQYF
.	TRBJ2-1	few	TRBV9	TGTGCCAGCAGCGTAGGGCAAGATAACAATGAGCAGTTCTTC	CASSVGQDNNEQFF
.	TRBJ1-3	many	TRBV4-3	TGCGCCAGCAGCCCCAAGGCCCCCAGCTCTGGAAACACCATATATTTT	CASSPKAPSSGNTIYF
.	TRBJ2-7	.	TRBV23-1	TGCGCCAGCAGTCAATCGGGACGGAGCTCCTACGAGCAGTACTTC	CASSQSGRSSYEQYF
.	TRBJ2-2	few	TRBV18	TGTGCCAGCTCACCATCCATAGCCGGGAACACCGGGGAGCTGTTTTTT	CASSPSIAGNTGELFF
TRBD2	TRBJ2-1	few	TRBV7-2	TGTGCCAGCACCCGGGGGGCCGGACTAGCGGGGAACAATGAGCAGTTCTTC	CASTRGAGLAGNNEQFF
.	TRBJ2-5	once	TRBV4-2	TGTGCCAGCAGCCTCCCGGGAACTGGCGGGGAGACCCAGTACTTC	CASSLPGTGGETQYF
.	TRBJ2-2	few	TRBV7-9	TGTGCCAGCAGCACCGAATATAGCCGGAACACCGGGGAGCTGTTTTTT	CASSTEYSRNTGELFF
.	TRBJ1-5	few	TRBV6-2/TRBV6-3	TGTGCCAGCAGACTTACCTTTCCTCAGCCCCAGCATTTT	CASRLTFPQPQHF
.	TRBJ2-7	.	TRBV5-1	TGCGCCAGCAGCTTGGAGCTAGAGCAGTACTTC	CASSLELEQYF
.	TRBJ2-7	.	TRBV7-2	TGTGCCAGCAGCTTAGTTCGTTCCCCGGGCTCCTACGAGCAGTACTTC	CASSLVRSPGSYEQYF
.	TRBJ2-3	few	TRBV29-1	TGCAGCGTTGCTGGGGATGGCACAGATACGCAGTATTTT	CSVAGDGTDTQYF
.	TRBJ1-5	few	TRBV4-2	TGTGCCAGCAGCCAAGGAGGACGGAGTAGCAATCAGCCCCAGCATTTT	CASSQGGRSSNQPQHF
.	TRBJ2-7	few	TRBV6-1	TGTGCCAGCACGCGCCAGGCCGCGGGGGAGCAGTACTTC	CASTRQAAGEQYF
TRBD2	TRBJ2-5	.	TRBV28	TGTGCCAGCAGTATACGACTAGCGGAGGAGCGGAAACAAGAGACCCAGTACTTC	CASSIRLAEERKQETQYF
TRBD2	TRBJ2-7	.	TRBV29-1	TGCAGCGTTGCCCCTAGCGGGTTCGAGCAGTACTTC	CSVAPSGFEQYF
.	TRBJ2-1	.	TRBV7-2	TGTGCCAGCAGCTTTGTCCAGGGTGTCTACAATGAGCAGTTCTTC	CASSFVQGVYNEQFF
.	TRBJ2-2	.	TRBV28	TGTGCCAGCAGTTTATTAGCCCTTGCCGGGGAGCTGTTTTTT	CASSLLALAGELFF
.	TRBJ1-2	few	TRBV12-3/TRBV12-4	TGTGCCAGCACCCCCCTCCCACAGGGCAAAGGCTACACCTTC	CASTPLPQGKGYTF
.	TRBJ2-7	few	TRBV20-1	TGCAGTGCTAGAGGTGTACAGGGTACTTTCGAGCAGTACTTC	CSARGVQGTFEQYF
TRBD1	TRBJ1-5	.	TRBV12-3/TRBV12-4	TGTGCCAGCAGACCCGGGACAGGGCCTCAGCCCCAGCATTTT	CASRPGTGPQPQHF
.	TRBJ1-5	.	TRBV18	TGTGCCAGCTCACCACCCGGGGATCAGCCCCAGCATTTT	CASSPPGDQPQHF
.	TRBJ1-1	.	TRBV3-1	TGTGCCAGCAGCCAACGTTGGATGAGGGTTGCTGAAGCTTTCTTT	CASSQRWMRVAEAFF
TRBD1	TRBJ2-4	.	TRBV12-3/TRBV12-4	TGTGCCAGCAGTAAGGGACAGGCCCGAGCCAAAAACATTCAGTACTTC	CASSKGQARAKNIQYF
.	TRBJ1-1	few	TRBV3-1	TGTGCCAGCAGCCCCCGACAGGCTAACACTGAAGCTTTCTTT	CASSPRQANTEAFF
TRBD1	TRBJ1-2	few	TRBV6-1	TGTGCCAGTCTCTCCCAGGGGGCCTATGGCTACACCTTC	CASLSQGAYGYTF
.	TRBJ1-2	.	TRBV20-1	TGCAGTGCTAGAGAGAAGGGGGTAGGCTACACCTTC	CSAREKGVGYTF
TRBD2	TRBJ2-7	few	TRBV20-1	TGCAGTGCTAGAGAGGCTAGCGGGAGACGTTCTGGCTACGAGCAGTACTTC	CSAREASGRRSGYEQYF
.	TRBJ2-7	.	TRBV15	TGTGCCACCAGCAGAGATTTTGGTACCTCCTACGAGCAGTACTTC	CATSRDFGTSYEQYF
.	TRBJ2-3	few	TRBV7-3	TGTGCCAGCAGCCCAACCCGGCAAGATACGCAGTATTTT	CASSPTRQDTQYF
.	TRBJ2-4	once	TRBV5-6	TGTGCCAGCAGCAGTCCCGGGACGAGCAAAAACATTCAGTACTTC	CASSSPGTSKNIQYF
.	TRBJ1-3	few	TRBV12-3/TRBV12-4	TGTGCCAGCAGTTTGAATAGCGGGCTGAGCTCTGGAAACACCATATATTTT	CASSLNSGLSSGNTIYF
TRBD2	TRBJ2-7	few	TRBV7-2	TGTGCCAGCAGCTCCCAAGCGGGAGGGCCCGAGCAGTACTTC	CASSSQAGGPEQYF
.	TRBJ1-2	.	TRBV5-5	TGTGCCAGCAGCCCCGACGGACAGAAGAACTATGGCTACACCTTC	CASSPDGQKNYGYTF
.	TRBJ2-7	.	TRBV12-3/TRBV12-4	TGTGCCAGCAGTGTGAGGGGCGAGCAGTACTTC	CASSVRGEQYF